The 2 T cell receptor beta chains below were found in one sample sequenced in a study of T cells in Graves' hyperthyroidism and ophthalmopathy. Template material for amplifying TCR beta CDR3 regions consisted of RNA transcripts. RT-PCR in the first round (using the HTBI primer set) targeted the TCR CDR3. MiXCR, applied by TCRdb to the multiplex PCR reads, yields one record per CDR3 protein. The table has 470,000 or so distinct CDR3 sequences, about 20% seen once. The sequenced material came from blood. Receptors were obtained from a man between 18 and 35 years old with Graves' hyperthyroidism.

This clonotype was seen only a few times. The rearrangement joins TRBV5-1 to TRBJ1-1; D possibly corresponds to TRBD1 (5 bases). V was shortened by 5 bases and J by 0 bases, with 14 bases between the two germline ends. Germline V gene lookup returns CDR1 SGHRS and CDR2 YFSETQ. This CDR3 region has 15 residues. The CDR3 region is CASRLLGEVNTEAFF. In DNA, the CDR3 is TGCGCCAGCAGATTATTAGGGGAAGTGAACACTGAAGCTTTCTTT.

This clonotype was detected a few times. V gene TRBV2 combines with J gene TRBJ2-3, with D perhaps matching TRBD1 (5 bases). Germline CDR1 is SNHLY and CDR2 is FYNNEI. Between the trimmed V and J ends, which lost 6 bases and 0 bases, there was a span of 10 bases. CDR3 size: 14 residues. The CDR3 loop is CASRARASTDTQYF. In nucleotides, the CDR3 is TGTGCCAGCAGGGCCAGGGCTAGCACAGATACGCAGTATTTT.